This T cell receptor (beta chain) was retrieved from a study of response to subunit inactivated influenza vaccine. Regarding the study as a whole: Authors suggested each seasonal flu vaccination may recruit only limited numbers of new T cells.

Trimming stripped 5 bases from V and 3 bases from J, with 8 bases between. CDR3 length: 14 amino acids. The V gene's germline CDR1 is MNHEY and CDR2 SMNVEV (reference sequence). With respect to this clonotype: Its antigen remains unidentified.

Each CDR3 protein is one row after TCRdb ran MiXCR on the RT-PCR reads. This table has around 470,000 distinct CDR3 sequences, roughly 7.9% appearing once. This receptor was identified in a man between 50 and 75 years old who received an inactivated influenza vaccine. The J gene is TRBJ2-6, the V gene TRBV27; D call uncertain. This specimen consisted of PBMCs from blood, obtained about 23 months after vaccination. CDR3: CASSTRVGANVLTF. In DNA form, the CDR3 reads TGTGCCAGCAGTACCCGAGTTGGGGCCAACGTCCTGACTTTC. Drawing the rest from reference TRBV27 and TRBJ2-6, the complete variable domain is EAQVTQNPRYLITVTGKKLTVTCSQNMNHEYMSWYRQDPGLGLRQIYYSMNVEVTDKGDVPEGYKVSRKEKRNFPLILESPSPNQTSLYFCASSTRVGANVLTFGAGSRLTVL.